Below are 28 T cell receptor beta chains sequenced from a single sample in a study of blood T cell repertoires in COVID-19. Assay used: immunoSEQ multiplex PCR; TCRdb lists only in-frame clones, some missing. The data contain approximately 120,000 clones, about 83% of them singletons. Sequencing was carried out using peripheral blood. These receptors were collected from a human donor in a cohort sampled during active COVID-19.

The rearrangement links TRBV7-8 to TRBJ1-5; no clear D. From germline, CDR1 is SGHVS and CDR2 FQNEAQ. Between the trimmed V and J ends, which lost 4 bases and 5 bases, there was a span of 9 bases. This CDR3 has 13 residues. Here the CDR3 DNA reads TGTGCCAGCAGCTCTCAACAATATCAGCCCCAGCATTTT. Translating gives CASSSQQYQPQHF.

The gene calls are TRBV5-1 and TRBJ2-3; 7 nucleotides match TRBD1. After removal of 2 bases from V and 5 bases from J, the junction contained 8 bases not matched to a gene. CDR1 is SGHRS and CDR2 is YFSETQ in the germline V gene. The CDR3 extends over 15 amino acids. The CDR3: CASSFNRGNVDTQYF. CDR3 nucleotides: TGCGCCAGCAGCTTTAACAGGGGCAACGTAGATACGCAGTATTTT.

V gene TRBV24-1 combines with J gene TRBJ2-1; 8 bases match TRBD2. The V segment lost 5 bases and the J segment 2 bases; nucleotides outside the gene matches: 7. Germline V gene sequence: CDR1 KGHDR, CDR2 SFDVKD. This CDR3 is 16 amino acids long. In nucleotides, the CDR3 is TGTGCCACCAGTGGGGTACAAGCGGGGGCCTACAATGAGCAGTTCTTC. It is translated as CATSGVQAGAYNEQFF.

The CDR3 reads CASSLAEGREGEQFF. In DNA, the CDR3 is TGCGCCAGCAGCTTGGCCGAAGGCAGGGAGGGTGAGCAGTTCTTC. This chain joins TRBV5-1 and TRBJ2-1, with TRBD2 identical over 7 bases. The V gene end was trimmed by 0 bases and the J gene end by 9 bases; junction bases not matched to a gene: 9. The CDR3 extends over 15 amino acids. Germline CDR1 SGHRS, CDR2 YFSETQ.

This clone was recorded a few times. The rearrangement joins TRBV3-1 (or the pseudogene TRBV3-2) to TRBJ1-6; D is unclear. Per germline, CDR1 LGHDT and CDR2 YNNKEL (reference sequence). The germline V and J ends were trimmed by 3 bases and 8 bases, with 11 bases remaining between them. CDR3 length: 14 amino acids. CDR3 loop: CASSQGTEHSPLHF. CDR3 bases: TGTGCCAGCAGCCAGGGTACAGAGCATTCACCCCTCCACTTT.

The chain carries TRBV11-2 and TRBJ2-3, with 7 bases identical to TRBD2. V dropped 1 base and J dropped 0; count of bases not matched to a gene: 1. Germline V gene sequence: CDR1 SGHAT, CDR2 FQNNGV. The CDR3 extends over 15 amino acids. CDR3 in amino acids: CASSLGSGSTDTQYF. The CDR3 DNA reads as TGTGCCAGCAGCTTAGGTAGCGGGAGCACAGATACGCAGTATTTT. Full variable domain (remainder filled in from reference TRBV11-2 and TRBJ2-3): EAGVAQSPRYKIIEKRQSVAFWCNPISGHATLYWYQQILGQGPKLLIQFQNNGVVDDSQLPKDRFSAERLKGVDSTLKIQPAKLEDSAVYLCASSLGSGSTDTQYFGPGTRLTVL.

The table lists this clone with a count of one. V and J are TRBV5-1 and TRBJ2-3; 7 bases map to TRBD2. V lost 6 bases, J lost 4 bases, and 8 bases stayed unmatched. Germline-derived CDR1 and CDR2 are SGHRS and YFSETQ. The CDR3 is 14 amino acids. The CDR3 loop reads CASTGRALADTQYF. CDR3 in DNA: TGCGCCAGCACGGGGAGGGCCTTGGCAGATACGCAGTATTTT.

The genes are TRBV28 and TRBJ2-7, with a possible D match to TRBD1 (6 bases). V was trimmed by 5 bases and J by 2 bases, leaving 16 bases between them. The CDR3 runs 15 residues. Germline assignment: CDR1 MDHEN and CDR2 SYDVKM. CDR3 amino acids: CASSPGWGQTYEQYF. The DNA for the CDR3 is TGTGCCAGCAGTCCCGGCTGGGGACAAACCTACGAGCAGTACTTC.

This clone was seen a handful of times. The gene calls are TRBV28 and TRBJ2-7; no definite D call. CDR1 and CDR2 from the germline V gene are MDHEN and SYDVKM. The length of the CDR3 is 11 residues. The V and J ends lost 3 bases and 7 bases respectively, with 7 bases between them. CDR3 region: CASSFKQEQYF. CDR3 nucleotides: TGTGCCAGCAGTTTCAAACAGGAGCAGTACTTC.

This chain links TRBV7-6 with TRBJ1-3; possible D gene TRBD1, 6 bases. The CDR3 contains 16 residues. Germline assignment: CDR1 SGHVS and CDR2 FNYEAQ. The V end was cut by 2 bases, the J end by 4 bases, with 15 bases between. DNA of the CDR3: TGTGCCAGCAGCTTACAGGGGCAGGGTTTGGGAAACACCATATATTTT. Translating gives CASSLQGQGLGNTIYF. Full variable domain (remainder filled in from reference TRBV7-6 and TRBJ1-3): GAGVSQSPRYKVTKRGQDVALRCDPISGHVSLYWYRQALGQGPEFLTYFNYEAQQDKSGLPNDRFSAERPEGSISTLTIQRTEQRDSAMYRCASSLQGQGLGNTIYFGEGSWLTVV.

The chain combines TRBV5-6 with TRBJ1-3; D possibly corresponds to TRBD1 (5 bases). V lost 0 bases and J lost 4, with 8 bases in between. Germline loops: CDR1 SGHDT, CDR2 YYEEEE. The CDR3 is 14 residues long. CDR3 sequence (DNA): TGTGCCAGCAGCTTGGGGCAGGGAGGAAACACCATATATTTT. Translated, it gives CASSLGQGGNTIYF. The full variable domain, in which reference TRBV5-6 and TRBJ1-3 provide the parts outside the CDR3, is DAGVTQSPTHLIKTRGQQVTLRCSPKSGHDTVSWYQQALGQGPQFIFQYYEEEERQRGNFPDRFSGHQFPNYSSELNVNALLLGDSALYLCASSLGQGGNTIYFGEGSWLTVV.

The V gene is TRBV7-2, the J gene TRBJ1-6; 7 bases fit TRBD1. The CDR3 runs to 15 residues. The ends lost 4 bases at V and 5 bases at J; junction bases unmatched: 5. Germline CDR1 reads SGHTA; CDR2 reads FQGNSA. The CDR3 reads CASSSGQTHNSPLHF. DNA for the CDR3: TGTGCCAGCAGCTCGGGACAGACTCATAATTCACCCCTCCACTTT.

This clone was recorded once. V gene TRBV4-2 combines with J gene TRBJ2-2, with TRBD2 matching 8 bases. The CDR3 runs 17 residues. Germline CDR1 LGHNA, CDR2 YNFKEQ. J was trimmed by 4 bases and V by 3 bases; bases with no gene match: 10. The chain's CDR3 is CASSQGHAGGLTGELFF. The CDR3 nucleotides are TGTGCCAGCAGCCAGGGCCACGCGGGGGGCCTCACCGGGGAGCTGTTTTTT.

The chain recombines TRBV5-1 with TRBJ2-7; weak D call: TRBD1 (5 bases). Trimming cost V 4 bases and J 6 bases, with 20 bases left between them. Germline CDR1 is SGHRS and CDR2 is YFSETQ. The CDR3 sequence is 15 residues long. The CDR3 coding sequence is TGCGCCAGCAGCGCACAGGACCCAACCGGGTTCGAGCAGTACTTC. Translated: CASSAQDPTGFEQYF.

The CDR3 here is CASSSSSSGSYEQYF. Here the CDR3 DNA reads TGTGCCAGCAGTTCTTCCTCTAGCGGGAGCTACGAGCAGTACTTC. The chain employs TRBV6-5 and TRBJ2-7; TRBD2 aligns across 10 bases. Germline assignment: CDR1 MNHEY and CDR2 SVGAGI. The CDR3 is made up of 15 amino acids. Trimming at V came to 4 bases and at J to 3 bases, leaving 6 bases not matched to a gene.

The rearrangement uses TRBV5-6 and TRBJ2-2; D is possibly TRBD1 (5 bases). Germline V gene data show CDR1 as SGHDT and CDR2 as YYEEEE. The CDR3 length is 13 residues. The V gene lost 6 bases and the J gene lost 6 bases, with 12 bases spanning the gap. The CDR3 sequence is CASTEGEPGELFF. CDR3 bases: TGTGCCAGCACAGAAGGGGAACCCGGGGAGCTGTTTTTT.

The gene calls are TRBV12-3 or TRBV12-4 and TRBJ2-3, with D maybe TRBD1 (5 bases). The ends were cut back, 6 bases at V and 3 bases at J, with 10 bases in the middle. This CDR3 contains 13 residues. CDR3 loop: CASRTVGTDTQYF. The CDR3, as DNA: TGTGCCAGCAGGACAGTTGGGACAGATACGCAGTATTTT.

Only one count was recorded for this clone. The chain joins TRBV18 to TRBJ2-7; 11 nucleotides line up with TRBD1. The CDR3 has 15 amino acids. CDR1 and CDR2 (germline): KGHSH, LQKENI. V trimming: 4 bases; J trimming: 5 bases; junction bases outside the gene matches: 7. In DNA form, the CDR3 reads TGTGCCAGCTCACTTGGGACAGGGGGTATTGACGAGCAGTACTTC. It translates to CASSLGTGGIDEQYF. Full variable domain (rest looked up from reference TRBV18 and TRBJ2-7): NAGVMQNPRHLVRRRGQEARLRCSPMKGHSHVYWYRQLPEEGLKFMVYLQKENIIDESGMPKERFSAEFPKEGPSILRIQQVVRGDSAAYFCASSLGTGGIDEQYFGPGTRLTVT.

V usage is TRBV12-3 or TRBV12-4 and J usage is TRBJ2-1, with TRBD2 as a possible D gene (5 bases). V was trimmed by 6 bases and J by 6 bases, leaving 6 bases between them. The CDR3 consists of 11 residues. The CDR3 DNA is TGTGCCAGCAGCCGGGGCAATGAGCAGTTCTTC. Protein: CASSRGNEQFF.

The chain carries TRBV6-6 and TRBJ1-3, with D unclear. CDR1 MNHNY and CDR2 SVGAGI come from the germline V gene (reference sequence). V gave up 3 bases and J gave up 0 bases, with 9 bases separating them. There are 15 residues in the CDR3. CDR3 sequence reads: CASSYGSTSGNTIYF. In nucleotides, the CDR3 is TGTGCCAGCAGTTATGGGAGTACCTCTGGAAACACCATATATTTT.

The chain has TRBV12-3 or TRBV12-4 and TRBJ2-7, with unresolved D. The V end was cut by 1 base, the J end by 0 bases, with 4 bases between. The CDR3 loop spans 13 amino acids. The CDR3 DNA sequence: TGTGCCAGCAGTTTAGGACACTCCTACGAGCAGTACTTC. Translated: CASSLGHSYEQYF.

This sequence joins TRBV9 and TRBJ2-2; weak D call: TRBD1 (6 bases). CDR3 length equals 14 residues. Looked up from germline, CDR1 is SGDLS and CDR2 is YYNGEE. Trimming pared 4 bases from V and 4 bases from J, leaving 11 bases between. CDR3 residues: CASSLRGGTGELFF. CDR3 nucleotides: TGTGCCAGCAGCTTAAGAGGGGGCACCGGGGAGCTGTTTTTT.

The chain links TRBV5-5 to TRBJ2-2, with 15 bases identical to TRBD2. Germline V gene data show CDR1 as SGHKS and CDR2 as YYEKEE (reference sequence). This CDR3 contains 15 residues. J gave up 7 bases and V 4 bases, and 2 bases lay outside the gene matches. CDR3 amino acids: CASSGLAGGNGELFF. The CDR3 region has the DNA TGTGCCAGCAGCGGACTAGCGGGAGGGAACGGGGAGCTGTTTTTT.

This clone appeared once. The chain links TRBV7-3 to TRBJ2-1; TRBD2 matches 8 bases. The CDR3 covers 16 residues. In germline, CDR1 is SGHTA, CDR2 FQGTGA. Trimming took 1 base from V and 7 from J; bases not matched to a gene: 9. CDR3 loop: CASSLIPREGQNEQFF. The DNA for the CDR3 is TGTGCCAGCAGCTTAATCCCTCGGGAGGGCCAAAATGAGCAGTTCTTC.

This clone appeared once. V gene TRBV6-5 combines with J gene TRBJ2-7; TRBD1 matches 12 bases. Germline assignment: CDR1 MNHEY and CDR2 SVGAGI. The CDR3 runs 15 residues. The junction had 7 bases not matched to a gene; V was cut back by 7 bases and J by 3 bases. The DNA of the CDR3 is TGTGCCAGCACTCCCGGGACAGGGGGCGGCTACGAGCAGTACTTC. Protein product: CASTPGTGGGYEQYF.

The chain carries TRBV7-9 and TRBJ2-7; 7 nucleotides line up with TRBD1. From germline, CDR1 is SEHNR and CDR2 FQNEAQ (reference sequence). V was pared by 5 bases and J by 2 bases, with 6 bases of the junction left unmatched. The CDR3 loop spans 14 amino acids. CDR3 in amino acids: CASSLQTGPYEQYF. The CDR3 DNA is TGTGCCAGCAGCCTCCAGACAGGGCCCTACGAGCAGTACTTC.

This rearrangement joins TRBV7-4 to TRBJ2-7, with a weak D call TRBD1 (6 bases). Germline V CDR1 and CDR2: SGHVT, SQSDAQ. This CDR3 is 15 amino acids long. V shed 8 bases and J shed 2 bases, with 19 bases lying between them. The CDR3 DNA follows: TGTGCCAGCCTCCGGCTATGGGGGCCCGCCTACGAGCAGTACTTC. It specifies CASLRLWGPAYEQYF. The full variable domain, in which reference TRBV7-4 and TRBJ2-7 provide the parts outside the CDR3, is GAGVSQSPRYKVAKRGRDVALRCDSISGHVTLYWYRQTLGQGSEVLTYSQSDAQRDKSGRPSGRFSAERPERSVSTLKIQRTEQGDSAVYLCASLRLWGPAYEQYFGPGTRLTVT.

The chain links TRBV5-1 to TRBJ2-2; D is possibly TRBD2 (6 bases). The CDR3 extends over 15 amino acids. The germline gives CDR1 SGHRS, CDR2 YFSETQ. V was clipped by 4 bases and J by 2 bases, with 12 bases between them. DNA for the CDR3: TGCGCCAGCAGCCCCGACGGGAGTAACACCGGGGAGCTGTTTTTT. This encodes CASSPDGSNTGELFF.